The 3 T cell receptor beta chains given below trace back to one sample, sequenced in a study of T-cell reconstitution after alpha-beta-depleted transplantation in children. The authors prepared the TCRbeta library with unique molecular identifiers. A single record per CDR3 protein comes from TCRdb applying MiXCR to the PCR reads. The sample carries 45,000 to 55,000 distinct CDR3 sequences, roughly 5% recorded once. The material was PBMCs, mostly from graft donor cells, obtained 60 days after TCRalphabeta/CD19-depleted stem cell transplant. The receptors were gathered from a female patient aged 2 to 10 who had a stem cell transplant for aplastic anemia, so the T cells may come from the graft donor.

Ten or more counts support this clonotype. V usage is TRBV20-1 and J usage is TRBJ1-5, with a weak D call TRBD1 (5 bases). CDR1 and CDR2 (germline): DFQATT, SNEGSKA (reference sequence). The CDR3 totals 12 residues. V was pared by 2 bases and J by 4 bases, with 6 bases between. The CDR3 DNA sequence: TGCAGTGCTAGACAGGGTAATCAGCCCCAGCATTTT. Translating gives CSARQGNQPQHF.

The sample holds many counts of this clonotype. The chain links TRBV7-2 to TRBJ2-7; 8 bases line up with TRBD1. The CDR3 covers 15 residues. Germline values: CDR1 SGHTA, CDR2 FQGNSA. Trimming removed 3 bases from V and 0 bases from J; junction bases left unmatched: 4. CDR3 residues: CASSFDRGSSYEQYF. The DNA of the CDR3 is TGTGCCAGCAGCTTCGACAGGGGAAGCTCCTACGAGCAGTACTTC.

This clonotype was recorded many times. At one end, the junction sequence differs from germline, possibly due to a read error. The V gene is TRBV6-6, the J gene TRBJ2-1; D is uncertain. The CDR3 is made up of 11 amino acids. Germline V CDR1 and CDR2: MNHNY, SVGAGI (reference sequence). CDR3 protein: CASRYYNEQFF. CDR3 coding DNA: TGTGCCAGCAGGTACTACAATGAGCAGTTCTTC.